This TCR beta chain was found in a study of OX40 agonist ivuxolimab in advanced cancers. The wider study: Under the entry rules, prior anti-PD-1, anti-PD-L1 or anti-CTLA-4 therapy was allowed, and roughly 41% had some.

Looked up from germline, CDR1 is SGHTA and CDR2 is FQGTGA. V gave up 5 bases and J gave up 5 bases, with 13 bases separating them. The CDR3 extends over 14 amino acids. The repertoire was sequenced with immunoSEQ multiplex PCR; TCRdb's copy has only in-frame clones and lacks some. The table includes 65,000 to 100,000 clones, approximately 79% detected once. The TCR originated in an adult with an advanced solid tumor such as melanoma, head and neck, liver or kidney cancer. The rearrangement joins TRBV7-3 to TRBJ2-1; the D gene is possibly TRBD2 (6 bases). The specimen comprised CD4+ or CD8+ T cells sorted from blood, sampled in a trial of the OX40 agonist ivuxolimab. CDR3 bases: TGTGCCAGCAGCCCCGTGGGACTTAACAATGAGCAGTTCTTC. Its translation: CASSPVGLNNEQFF. The complete variable domain, with remaining parts taken from reference TRBV7-3 and TRBJ2-1, reads GAGVSQTPSNKVTEKGKYVELRCDPISGHTALYWYRQSLGQGPEFLIYFQGTGAADDSGLPNDRFFAVRPEGSVSTLKIQRTERGDSAVYLCASSPVGLNNEQFFGPGTRLTVL.